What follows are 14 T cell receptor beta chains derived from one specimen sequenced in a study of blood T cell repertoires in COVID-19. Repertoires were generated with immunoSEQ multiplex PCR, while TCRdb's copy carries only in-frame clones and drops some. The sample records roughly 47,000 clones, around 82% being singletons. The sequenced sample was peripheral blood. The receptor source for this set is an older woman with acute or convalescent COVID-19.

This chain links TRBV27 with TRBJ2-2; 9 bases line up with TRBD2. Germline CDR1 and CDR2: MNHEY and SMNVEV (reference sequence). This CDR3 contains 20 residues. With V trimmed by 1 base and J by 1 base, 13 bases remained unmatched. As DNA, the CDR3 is TGTGCCAGCAGTTTATTGGGCGCGGCGGGAGGGCCATTGAACACCGGGGAGCTGTTTTTT. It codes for CASSLLGAAGGPLNTGELFF.

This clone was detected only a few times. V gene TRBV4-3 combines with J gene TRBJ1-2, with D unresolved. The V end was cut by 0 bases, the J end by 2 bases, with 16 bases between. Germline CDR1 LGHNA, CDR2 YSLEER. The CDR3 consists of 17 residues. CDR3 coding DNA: TGCGCCAGCAGCCAAGATATTGGGTGGGCTGAAAACTATGGCTACACCTTC. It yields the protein CASSQDIGWAENYGYTF.

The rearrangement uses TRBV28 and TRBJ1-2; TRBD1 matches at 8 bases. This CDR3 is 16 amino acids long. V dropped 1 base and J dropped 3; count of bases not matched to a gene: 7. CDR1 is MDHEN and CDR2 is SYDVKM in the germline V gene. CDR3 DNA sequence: TGTGCCAGCAGTTTATCCCTAGGACAGGGAGACTATGGCTACACCTTC. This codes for CASSLSLGQGDYGYTF.

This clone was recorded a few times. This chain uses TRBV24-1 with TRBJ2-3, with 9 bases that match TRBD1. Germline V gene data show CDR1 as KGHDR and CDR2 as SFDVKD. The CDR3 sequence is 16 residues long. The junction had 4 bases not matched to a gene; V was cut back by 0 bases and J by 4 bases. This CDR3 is CATSDLQGQGADTQYF. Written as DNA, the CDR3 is TGTGCCACCAGTGATTTGCAGGGACAGGGTGCAGATACGCAGTATTTT.

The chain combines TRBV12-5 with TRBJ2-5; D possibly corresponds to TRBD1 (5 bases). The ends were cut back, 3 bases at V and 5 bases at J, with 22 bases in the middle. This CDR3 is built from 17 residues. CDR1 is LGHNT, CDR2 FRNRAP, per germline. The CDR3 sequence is CASGFPSPDTKRETQYF. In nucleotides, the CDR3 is TGTGCTAGTGGTTTTCCCTCTCCGGACACCAAGAGGGAGACCCAGTACTTC.

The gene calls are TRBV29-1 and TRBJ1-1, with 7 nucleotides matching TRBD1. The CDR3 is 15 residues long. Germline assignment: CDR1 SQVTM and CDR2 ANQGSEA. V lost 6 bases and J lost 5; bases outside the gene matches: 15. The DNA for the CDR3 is TGCAGCGTGGGACAGCTCCCGTCACAAGGGACTGAAGCTTTCTTT. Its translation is CSVGQLPSQGTEAFF.

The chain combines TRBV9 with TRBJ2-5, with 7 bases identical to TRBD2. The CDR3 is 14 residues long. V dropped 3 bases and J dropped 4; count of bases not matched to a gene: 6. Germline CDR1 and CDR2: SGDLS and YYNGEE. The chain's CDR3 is CASSGGLVRETQYF. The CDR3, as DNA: TGTGCCAGCAGCGGAGGACTAGTTCGAGAGACCCAGTACTTC.

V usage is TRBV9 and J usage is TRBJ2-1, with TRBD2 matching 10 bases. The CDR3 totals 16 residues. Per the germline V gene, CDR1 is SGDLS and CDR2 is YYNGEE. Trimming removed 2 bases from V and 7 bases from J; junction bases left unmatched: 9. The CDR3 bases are TGTGCCAGCAGCGTCCAGCGGGAGGGAACCAGTAATGAGCAGTTCTTC. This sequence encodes CASSVQREGTSNEQFF.

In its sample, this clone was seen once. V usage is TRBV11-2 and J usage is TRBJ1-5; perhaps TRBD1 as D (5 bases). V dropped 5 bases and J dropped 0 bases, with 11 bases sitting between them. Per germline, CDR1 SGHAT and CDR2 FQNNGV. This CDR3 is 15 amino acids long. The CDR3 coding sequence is TGTGCCAGCAGCAAGGACATCAATAGCAATCAGCCCCAGCATTTT. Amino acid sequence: CASSKDINSNQPQHF.

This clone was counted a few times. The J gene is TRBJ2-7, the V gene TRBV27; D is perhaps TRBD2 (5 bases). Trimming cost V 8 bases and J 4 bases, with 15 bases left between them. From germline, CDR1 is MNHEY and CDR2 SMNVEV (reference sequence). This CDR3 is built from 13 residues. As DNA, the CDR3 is TGTGCCAGCTCCCTCATCGGGGATTACGAGCAGTACTTC. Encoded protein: CASSLIGDYEQYF.

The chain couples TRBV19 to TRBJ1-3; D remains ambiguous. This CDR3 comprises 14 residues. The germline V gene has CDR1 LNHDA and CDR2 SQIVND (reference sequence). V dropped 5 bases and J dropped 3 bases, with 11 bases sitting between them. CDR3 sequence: CASSLASSGNTIYF. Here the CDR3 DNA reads TGTGCCAGTAGTCTCGCCTCCAGTGGAAACACCATATATTTT.

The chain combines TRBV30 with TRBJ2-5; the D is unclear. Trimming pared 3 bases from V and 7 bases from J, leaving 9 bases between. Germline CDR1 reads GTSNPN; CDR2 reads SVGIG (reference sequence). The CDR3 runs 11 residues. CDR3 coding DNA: TGTGCCTGGAGGAACATTGGGACCCAGTACTTC. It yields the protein CAWRNIGTQYF.

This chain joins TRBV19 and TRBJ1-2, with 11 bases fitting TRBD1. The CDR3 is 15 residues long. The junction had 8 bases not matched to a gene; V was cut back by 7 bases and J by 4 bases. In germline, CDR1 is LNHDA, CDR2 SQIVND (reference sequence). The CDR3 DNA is TGTGCCAGTACCACCGCGGGACAGGGGGTCTATGGCTACACCTTC. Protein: CASTTAGQGVYGYTF.

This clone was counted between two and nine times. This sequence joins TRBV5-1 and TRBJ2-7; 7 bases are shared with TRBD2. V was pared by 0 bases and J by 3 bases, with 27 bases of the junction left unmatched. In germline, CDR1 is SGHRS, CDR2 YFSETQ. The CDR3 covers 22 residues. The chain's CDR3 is CASSLARPSGKIVGGGIYEQYF. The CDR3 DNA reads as TGCGCCAGCAGCTTGGCCAGGCCTAGCGGTAAGATTGTAGGAGGAGGTATCTACGAGCAGTACTTC.